This T cell receptor (beta chain) was observed in a study of blood T cells in healthy people across ages. Study-wide results and limits: It was held that the diversity estimates obtained from one million T cells were underestimates. Conclusively comparing naive with antigen-experienced cells was impossible with unsorted PBMCs.

A J-beta primer mix and a sample-barcoded 5' primer were used in a second PCR of roughly 7 to 12 cycles. Via MiXCR, TCRdb re-called the 5' RACE reads, giving one row per CDR3 protein. The sample shows 1.5 million to 2 million distinct CDR3 sequences, about 35% of them seen only once. The CDR3 is 16 amino acids. V was pared by 5 bases and J by 1 base, with 3 bases of the junction left unmatched. Germline assignment: CDR1 DFQATT and CDR2 SNEGSKA (reference sequence). Note on this clonotype: What it binds is unknown.

The clonotype originates from a woman aged 25 to 39 in good health. The specimen sequenced was blood. V is TRBV20-1 and J is TRBJ2-1; 15 bases are a match to TRBD2. The CDR3 spells CSAGTSGGYSYNEQFF. The DNA of the CDR3 is TGCAGTGCTGGGACTAGCGGGGGGTATTCCTACAATGAGCAGTTCTTC.